What follows are 24 T cell receptor beta chains derived from one specimen sequenced in a study of blood T cell repertoires in COVID-19 (dated by TCRdb to the early 2020s). Preparation of the library involved the immunoSEQ multiplex PCR assay. TCRdb took over this immuneACCESS table, retaining in-frame rearrangements with V and J assigned. Such tables are incomplete; in checked studies, under half of the missing clones stem from an unresolved V gene, and the remainder is unexplained. This sample lists about 160,000 clones; 87% were detected once. In total, the top ten clones hold around 3.9% of the sample. What was sequenced was peripheral blood. Receptor source: an older woman who had recovered from COVID-19.

The rearrangement joins TRBV4-1 to TRBJ2-7; 8 bases are shared with TRBD1. Germline V lookup: CDR1 MGHRA, CDR2 YSYEKL. There are 16 residues in the CDR3. J was trimmed by 6 bases and V by 1 base; bases with no gene match: 11. CDR3 sequence reads: CASSQGRGTGLLEQYF. The DNA for the CDR3 is TGCGCCAGCAGCCAAGGTCGCGGGACAGGTTTACTCGAGCAGTACTTC.

The chain has TRBV7-9 and TRBJ2-1; 8 bases are shared with TRBD1. Germline CDR1 is SEHNR and CDR2 is FQNEAQ (reference sequence). This CDR3 contains 17 residues. V was clipped by 5 bases and J by 8 bases; unmatched bases: 17. CDR3 in amino acids: CASSQSSGTGGIDEQFF. As DNA, the CDR3 is TGTGCCAGCAGCCAATCCTCCGGGACAGGAGGAATCGATGAGCAGTTCTTC.

The chain combines TRBV5-8 with TRBJ2-7, with D unclear. The CDR3 loop spans 14 amino acids. Germline assignment: CDR1 SGHTS and CDR2 YDEGEE. Trimming removed 3 bases at V and 4 bases at J, with 14 bases between. Written as DNA, the CDR3 is TGTGCCAGCAGCTCCCGCCGAGATACTTACGAGCAGTACTTC. This gives the protein CASSSRRDTYEQYF.

The V call is TRBV5-1, the J call TRBJ2-3; weak D call: TRBD2 (5 bases). V was clipped by 2 bases and J by 0 bases, with 10 bases between them. Germline V CDR1 and CDR2: SGHRS, YFSETQ. There are 15 residues in the CDR3. The chain's CDR3 is CASSFPGMSTDTQYF. In DNA form, the CDR3 reads TGCGCCAGCAGCTTCCCCGGGATGAGCACAGATACGCAGTATTTT.

The chain has TRBV19 and TRBJ1-5; a weak D match, TRBD1 (6 bases). The V end lost 4 bases, the J end lost 14 bases, and 15 bases lay between the germline ends. CDR1 and CDR2 from the germline V gene are LNHDA and SQIVND (reference sequence). This CDR3 is 12 amino acids long. The CDR3 sequence is CASSTRGGLEHF. CDR3 in DNA: TGTGCCAGTAGTACCCGGGGGGGCCTGGAGCATTTT.

This chain joins TRBV5-5 and TRBJ2-5; D ambiguous. The V gene's germline CDR1 is SGHKS and CDR2 YYEKEE (reference sequence). This CDR3 is 14 amino acids long. V was clipped by 2 bases and J by 2 bases, with 10 bases between them. The CDR3 bases are TGTGCCAGCAGCTTAGCGCTGTTACAAGAGACCCAGTACTTC. Its protein product is CASSLALLQETQYF. Variable domain in full (rest from reference TRBV5-5 and TRBJ2-5): DAGVTQSPTHLIKTRGQQVTLRCSPISGHKSVSWYQQVLGQGPQFIFQYYEKEERGRGNFPDRFSARQFPNYSSELNVNALLLGDSALYLCASSLALLQETQYFGPGTRLLVL.

The chain links TRBV7-2 to TRBJ2-5, with unresolved D. This CDR3 contains 13 residues. Trimming took off 1 base at V and 0 bases at J, with 3 bases between the two ends. From germline, CDR1 is SGHTA and CDR2 FQGNSA. The CDR3 loop reads CASSLVDQETQYF. In nucleotides, the CDR3 is TGTGCCAGCAGCTTAGTAGACCAAGAGACCCAGTACTTC.

Remarks on this clone: Other DNA sequences in the same sample also yield this CDR3. V is TRBV30 and J is TRBJ2-7, with TRBD2 identical over 7 bases. Trimming cost V 2 bases and J 6 bases; bases outside gene matches: 4. This CDR3 has 12 amino acids. Germline CDR1 GTSNPN, CDR2 SVGIG (reference sequence). The CDR3 is CAWSPGGGEQYF. For the CDR3, the DNA is TGTGCCTGGAGTCCGGGAGGAGGCGAGCAGTACTTC. The whole variable domain, remainder taken from reference TRBV30 and TRBJ2-7, is SQTIHQWPATLVQPVGSPLSLECTVEGTSNPNLYWYRQAAGRGLQLLFYSVGIGQISSEVPQNLSASRPQDRQFILSSKKLLLSDSGFYLCAWSPGGGEQYFGPGTRLTVT.

The V and J genes are TRBV7-9 and TRBJ2-7; perhaps TRBD1 as D (6 bases). This CDR3 spans 14 amino acids. V was pared by 2 bases and J by 0 bases, with 8 bases between. In germline, CDR1 is SEHNR, CDR2 FQNEAQ (reference sequence). The chain's CDR3 is CASSLKGDSYEQYF. CDR3 DNA: TGTGCCAGCAGCTTAAAGGGGGACTCCTACGAGCAGTACTTC.

J is TRBJ2-7 and V is TRBV2, with D maybe TRBD1 (6 bases). CDR1 and CDR2 from the germline V gene are SNHLY and FYNNEI. V was trimmed by 8 bases and J by 2 bases, leaving 13 bases between them. The CDR3 consists of 13 residues. This CDR3 reads CASRRDNTYEQYF. The CDR3 coding sequence is TGTGCCAGCCGCCGGGACAATACCTACGAGCAGTACTTC.

V usage is TRBV24-1 and J usage is TRBJ2-7, with D perhaps TRBD1 (6 bases). Germline V gene sequence: CDR1 KGHDR, CDR2 SFDVKD. The CDR3 spans 24 residues. Trimming cost V 1 base and J 3 bases, with 39 bases left between them. This CDR3 is CATSDFPLELTPTRQAPMDYEQYF. In DNA, the CDR3 is TGTGCCACCAGTGATTTTCCACTCGAGCTCACCCCCACGAGACAGGCCCCCATGGACTACGAGCAGTACTTC.

This chain connects TRBV7-2 to TRBJ1-1; D is ambiguous. CDR1 and CDR2 (germline): SGHTA, FQGNSA. The V gene lost 1 base and the J gene lost 3 bases, with 9 bases spanning the gap. There are 14 residues in the CDR3. For the CDR3, the DNA is TGTGCCAGCAGCTTAGGGTCCGCGTACACTGAAGCTTTCTTT. Residues: CASSLGSAYTEAFF.

The chain links TRBV25-1 to TRBJ2-5; 9 bases agree with TRBD1. CDR3 length equals 16 residues. The V gene end was trimmed by 6 bases and the J gene end by 5 bases; junction bases not matched to a gene: 13. Germline V CDR1 and CDR2: MGHDK, SYGVNS. CDR3 residues: CASRGEHRGPRETQYF. The CDR3 DNA reads TGTGCCAGCAGGGGGGAACACAGGGGGCCGCGGGAGACCCAGTACTTC. The variable domain in full, completed from reference TRBV25-1 and TRBJ2-5, reads EADIYQTPRYLVIGTGKKITLECSQTMGHDKMYWYQQDPGMELHLIHYSYGVNSTEKGDLSSESTVSRIRTEHFPLTLESARPSHTSQYLCASRGEHRGPRETQYFGPGTRLLVL.

V usage is TRBV27 and J usage is TRBJ1-6, with 7 positions matching TRBD1. Germline-derived CDR1 and CDR2 are MNHEY and SMNVEV (reference sequence). This CDR3 is built from 15 residues. Losses at the gene ends were 2 bases for V and 9 bases for J; bases not matched to a gene: 7. The CDR3 reads CASSLVGQVSSPLHF. Written as DNA, the CDR3 is TGTGCCAGCAGTTTAGTTGGACAGGTATCTTCACCCCTCCACTTT.

The chain couples TRBV7-8 to TRBJ2-5; D remains ambiguous. Germline V CDR1 and CDR2: SGHVS, FQNEAQ. Between the trimmed V and J ends, which lost 5 bases and 5 bases, there was a span of 9 bases. CDR3 length equals 12 residues. CDR3 amino acids: CASSRSFETQYF. The CDR3 DNA sequence: TGTGCCAGCAGCCGGTCCTTCGAGACCCAGTACTTC.

This clone has just one count. This chain links TRBV27 with TRBJ1-1; 10 nucleotides align to TRBD1. The CDR3 runs to 13 residues. The V gene end was trimmed by 6 bases and the J gene end by 7 bases; junction bases not matched to a gene: 5. Germline V gene sequence: CDR1 MNHEY, CDR2 SMNVEV (reference sequence). CDR3 amino acids: CASRRTGGDEAFF. CDR3 in DNA: TGTGCCAGCAGACGGACAGGGGGAGATGAAGCTTTCTTT.

The genes are TRBV27 and TRBJ2-3, with 16 bases matching TRBD2. J was trimmed by 7 bases and V by 5 bases; bases with no gene match: 3. Germline assignment: CDR1 MNHEY and CDR2 SMNVEV (reference sequence). The CDR3 is 15 residues long. The CDR3 region has the DNA TGTGCCAGCAGTCCGGGACTAGCGGGGGGGAATACGCAGTATTTT. This encodes CASSPGLAGGNTQYF.

The V call is TRBV2, the J call TRBJ2-7, with D possibly TRBD1 on 5 matching bases. Trimming cost V 7 bases and J 3 bases, with 10 bases left between them. CDR1 and CDR2 from the germline V gene are SNHLY and FYNNEI. The CDR3 sequence is 12 residues long. For the CDR3, the DNA is TGTGCCAGCACTCTGACAGACTACGAGCAGTACTTC. Protein product: CASTLTDYEQYF.

CDR3 bases: TGTGCCAGCAGTGAGCATGACTATGGCTACACCTTC. Protein: CASSEHDYGYTF. The chain employs TRBV28 and TRBJ1-2; D uncertain. Per the germline V gene, CDR1 is MDHEN and CDR2 is SYDVKM. V lost 5 bases, J lost 3 bases, and 7 bases lay in between. CDR3 length equals 12 residues.

The J gene is TRBJ2-4, the V gene TRBV6-4; weak D call: TRBD1 (6 bases). The CDR3 is 17 amino acids. The germline gives CDR1 MRHNA, CDR2 SNTAGT. V was clipped by 0 bases and J by 4 bases, with 16 bases between them. DNA of the CDR3: TGTGCCAGCAGTGACTCGAGATCAGGGGTTGATAAAAACATTCAGTACTTC. Its protein product is CASSDSRSGVDKNIQYF.

This chain uses TRBV28 with TRBJ1-5, with TRBD1 matching over 9 bases. CDR1 and CDR2 from the germline V gene are MDHEN and SYDVKM. The CDR3 is 15 amino acids. Losses at the gene ends were 6 bases for V and 5 bases for J; bases not matched to a gene: 8. The CDR3 loop reads CASRSGDRAHQPQHF. The CDR3 DNA reads as TGTGCCAGCAGATCGGGGGACAGGGCTCATCAGCCCCAGCATTTT.

The chain couples TRBV7-9 to TRBJ1-2; D is uncertain. V lost 2 bases, J lost 1 base, and 5 bases lay in between. CDR3 length equals 13 residues. Germline V gives CDR1 SEHNR, CDR2 FQNEAQ (reference sequence). CDR3 in amino acids: CASSLSVNYGYTF. As DNA, the CDR3 is TGTGCCAGCAGCTTAAGCGTTAACTATGGCTACACCTTC.

The chain employs TRBV9 and TRBJ1-2; D is perhaps TRBD1 (6 bases). The CDR3 loop spans 11 amino acids. The V end lost 3 bases, the J end lost 9 bases, and 9 bases lay between the germline ends. The germline gives CDR1 SGDLS, CDR2 YYNGEE. CDR3 region: CASSGGGRYTF. CDR3 bases: TGTGCCAGCAGCGGAGGGGGTCGCTACACCTTC.

This clone was observed many times. This chain connects TRBV14 to TRBJ1-3, with D perhaps TRBD1 (6 bases). Per germline, CDR1 SGHDN and CDR2 FVKESK. V was shortened by 4 bases and J by 2 bases, with 12 bases between the two germline ends. The CDR3 loop spans 15 amino acids. This CDR3 reads CASSLRQVAGNTIYF. The CDR3 DNA reads TGTGCCAGCAGCCTAAGACAGGTCGCTGGAAACACCATATATTTT.